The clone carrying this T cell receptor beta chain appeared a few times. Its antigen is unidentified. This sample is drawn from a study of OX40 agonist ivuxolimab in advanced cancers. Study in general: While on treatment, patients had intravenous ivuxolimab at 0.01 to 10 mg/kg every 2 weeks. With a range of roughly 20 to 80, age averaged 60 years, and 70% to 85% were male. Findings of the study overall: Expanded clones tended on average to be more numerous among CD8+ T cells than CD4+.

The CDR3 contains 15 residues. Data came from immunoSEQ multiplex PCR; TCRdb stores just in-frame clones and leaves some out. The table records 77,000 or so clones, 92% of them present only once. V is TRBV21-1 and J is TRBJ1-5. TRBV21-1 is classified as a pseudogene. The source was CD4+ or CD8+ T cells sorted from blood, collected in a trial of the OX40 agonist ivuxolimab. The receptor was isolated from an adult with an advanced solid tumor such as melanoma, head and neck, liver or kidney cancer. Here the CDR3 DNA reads TGTGCCAGCAGCAGTCGGAGGCGGCGCAATCAGCCCCAGCATTTT. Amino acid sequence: CASSSRRRRNQPQHF.